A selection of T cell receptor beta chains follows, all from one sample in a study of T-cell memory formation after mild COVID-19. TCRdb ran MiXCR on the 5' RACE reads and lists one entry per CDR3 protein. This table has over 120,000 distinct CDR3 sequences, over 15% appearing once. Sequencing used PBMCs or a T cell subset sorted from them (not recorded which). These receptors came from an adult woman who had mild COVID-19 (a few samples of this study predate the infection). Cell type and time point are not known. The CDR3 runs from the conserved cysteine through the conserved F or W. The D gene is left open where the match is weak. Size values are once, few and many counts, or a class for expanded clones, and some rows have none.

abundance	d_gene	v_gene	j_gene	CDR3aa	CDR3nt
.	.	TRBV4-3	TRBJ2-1	CASSLFALTGSGEQFF	TGCGCCAGCAGCCTTTTCGCCCTTACAGGGTCCGGTGAGCAGTTCTTC
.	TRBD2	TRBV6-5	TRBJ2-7	CASSRTSGGYSYEQYF	TGTGCCAGCAGTCGGACTAGCGGGGGGTACTCCTACGAGCAGTACTTC
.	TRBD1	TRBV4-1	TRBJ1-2	CASSRPSTGETF	TGCGCCAGCAGCCGACCTTCGACAGGGGAAACCTTC
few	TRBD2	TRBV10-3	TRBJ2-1	CAISDSGGNNEQFF	TGTGCCATCAGTGATTCGGGGGGAAACAATGAGCAGTTCTTC
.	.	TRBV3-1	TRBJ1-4	CASSQAALVRRKLFF	TGTGCCAGCAGCCAAGCCGCTCTGGTGAGACGGAAACTGTTTTTT
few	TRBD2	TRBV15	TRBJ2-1	CATSAWTSGGEQFF	TGTGCCACCTCGGCTTGGACTAGCGGGGGTGAGCAGTTCTTC
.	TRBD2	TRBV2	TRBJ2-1	CASTPLKGLTYNEQFF	TGTGCCAGCACCCCCCTAAAGGGACTAACCTACAATGAGCAGTTCTTC
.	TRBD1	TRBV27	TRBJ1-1	CASSSGDRGILNTEAFF	TGTGCCAGCAGTTCAGGGGACAGGGGGATTCTGAACACTGAAGCTTTCTTT
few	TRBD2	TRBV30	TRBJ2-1	CAWSGLAGYNEQFF	TGTGCCTGGAGTGGACTAGCGGGATACAATGAGCAGTTCTTC
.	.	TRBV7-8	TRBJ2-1	CASSLVAGNEQFF	TGTGCCAGCAGCTTAGTCGCTGGCAATGAGCAGTTCTTC
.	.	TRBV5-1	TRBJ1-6	CASSLGAAEGSPLHF	TGCGCCAGCAGCTTGGGGGCTGCCGAGGGGTCACCCCTCCACTTT
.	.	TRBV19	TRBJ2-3	CASSASLVDTQYF	TGTGCCAGTAGTGCTTCACTGGTGGATACGCAGTATTTT
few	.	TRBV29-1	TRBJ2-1	CSALAGSMEQFF	TGCAGCGCCCTGGCTGGCTCCATGGAGCAGTTCTTC
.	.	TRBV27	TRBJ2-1	CASRPLSNEQFF	TGTGCCAGCAGACCCCTTTCGAATGAGCAGTTCTTC
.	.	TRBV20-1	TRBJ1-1	CSARDWAQQGLNTEAFF	TGCAGTGCTAGAGATTGGGCACAACAGGGTTTGAACACTGAAGCTTTCTTT